This T cell receptor (beta chain) is drawn from a study of identical twins. Study observations and caveats: Cross-sectional statistical analysis was relied on for the conclusions, without the same donors being followed. Insertion counts were lower in abundant cord blood beta clonotypes, a trend that memory repertoires did not show.

The CDR3 loop spans 14 amino acids. Trimming stripped 2 bases from V and 5 bases from J, with 15 bases between. The germline CDR1 and CDR2 sequences are SQVTM and ANQGSEA. This clonotype was seen repeatedly, ten times or more. Its cognate antigen is unknown. TCRdb recomputed calls from the 5' RACE reads with MiXCR, one row per CDR3 protein. The sample records roughly 190,000 distinct CDR3 sequences, approximately 16% being singletons. This sample was also put to use in a study of T cells expressing NK-cell markers.

The sequence derives from a woman aged 18-35 years in good health. Sequenced sample: CD8+ T cells sorted from blood. This chain joins TRBV29-1 and TRBJ1-1, with no clear D. The CDR3 DNA reads as TGCAGCGTTGAACGCGCGGGTGGTGGAACTGAAGCTTTCTTT. This codes for CSVERAGGGTEAFF.